Presented here are 8 T cell receptor beta chains from one specimen sequenced in a study of OX40 agonist ivuxolimab in advanced cancers. The table came from immunoSEQ multiplex PCR; TCRdb's copy has only in-frame clones and leaves some out. The data contain tens of thousands of clones, over 70% of them singletons. Material: CD4+ or CD8+ T cells sorted from blood, obtained in a trial of the OX40 agonist ivuxolimab. These receptors originate from an adult with an advanced solid tumor such as melanoma, head and neck, liver or kidney cancer.

This clone appeared a single time. The chain joins TRBV5-1 to TRBJ2-3; D remains unclear. Between the trimmed V and J ends, which lost 5 bases and 0 bases, there was a span of 16 bases. The germline V gene has CDR1 SGHRS and CDR2 YFSETQ. The CDR3 is 16 residues long. CDR3 DNA sequence: TGCGCCAGCAGGCCGGCCCAGAGAACTAGCACAGATACGCAGTATTTT. Encoded protein: CASRPAQRTSTDTQYF.

The V gene is TRBV4-2, the J gene TRBJ2-7; TRBD2 matches at 8 bases. There are 17 residues in the CDR3. V gave up 0 bases and J gave up 0 bases; unmatched junction bases: 7. The V gene's germline CDR1 is LGHNA and CDR2 YNFKEQ. CDR3 residues: CASSQDVSGTISYEQYF. Written as DNA, the CDR3 is TGTGCCAGCAGCCAAGATGTTAGCGGGACCATCTCCTACGAGCAGTACTTC.

The chain couples TRBV5-6 to TRBJ1-1; no clear D gene. The CDR3 is made up of 14 amino acids. Germline loops: CDR1 SGHDT, CDR2 YYEEEE. The V end lost 6 bases, the J end lost 0 bases, and 12 bases lay between the germline ends. The CDR3 sequence is CASKATRMNTEAFF. DNA for the CDR3: TGTGCCAGCAAAGCGACAAGAATGAACACTGAAGCTTTCTTT.

The chain joins TRBV6-5 to TRBJ2-7; TRBD1 agrees at 7 bases. Germline CDR1 reads MNHEY; CDR2 reads SVGAGI. J gave up 4 bases and V 5 bases, and 5 bases lay outside the gene matches. The CDR3 has 13 residues. CDR3 sequence reads: CASSHRQGYEQYF. The DNA of the CDR3 is TGTGCCAGCAGTCATCGACAGGGTTACGAGCAGTACTTC.

The rearrangement links TRBV2 to TRBJ1-1; D gene uncertain. Looked up from germline, CDR1 is SNHLY and CDR2 is FYNNEI. V was trimmed by 6 bases and J by 3 bases, leaving 8 bases between them. This CDR3 spans 12 amino acids. The CDR3 DNA reads as TGTGCCAGCAGAAAGGGTGACACTGAAGCTTTCTTT. Translation: CASRKGDTEAFF.

The rearrangement joins TRBV7-2 to TRBJ2-5; TRBD1 agrees at 8 bases. The J call may be in error: the DNA end matches TRBJ2-7 better. Germline V gene data show CDR1 as SGHTA and CDR2 as FQGNSA. The CDR3 extends over 13 amino acids. The CDR3 sequence is CASITGGGYEQYF. CDR3 DNA sequence: TGTGCCAGCATAACAGGGGGAGGCTACGAGCAGTACTTC.

By share, this clone counts as medium-sized. The rearrangement joins TRBV4-1 to TRBJ1-5; a weak D match, TRBD1 (5 bases). CDR3 length equals 13 residues. The ends were cut back, 3 bases at V and 9 bases at J, with 12 bases in the middle. Germline CDR1 is MGHRA and CDR2 is YSYEKL. CDR3 in amino acids: CASSQGVGRPQHF. The CDR3 DNA follows: TGCGCCAGCAGCCAGGGGGTGGGTCGGCCCCAGCATTTT.

This clone showed up just a few times. Within the sample, other DNA sequences also encode this same CDR3. The rearrangement links TRBV18 to TRBJ1-1; tentatively, D is TRBD1 (6 bases). The V gene's germline CDR1 is KGHSH and CDR2 LQKENI. Between the trimmed V and J ends, which lost 0 bases and 0 bases, there was a span of 14 bases. This CDR3 contains 17 residues. CDR3 sequence: CASSPPRGGTMNTEAFF. Written as DNA, the CDR3 is TGTGCCAGCTCACCACCGCGGGGGGGCACTATGAACACTGAAGCTTTCTTT.